This record concerns one T cell receptor beta chain sequence. This entry belongs to a study of cytomegalovirus exposure and HLA in healthy donors. J gave up 3 bases and V 5 bases, and 18 bases lay outside the gene matches. CDR3 length equals 18 residues. The germline V gene encodes CDR1 SGDLS and CDR2 YYNGEE. In the PCR, 60 Vbeta and 13 Jbeta primers were used. Clones were sequenced by immunoSEQ multiplex PCR, and TCRdb holds only the in-frame ones, with some missing. This table holds hundreds of thousands of clones, 60% to 80% found once. This receptor was taken from a male donor in good health and CMV-seronegative. Sequenced: PBMCs. This chain links TRBV9 with TRBJ2-5; 8 bases line up with TRBD2. The CDR3 nucleotides are TGTGCCAGCAGGAGGGACGGGCGGGGGGCAGCCACTGAAGAGACCCAGTACTTC. This sequence encodes CASRRDGRGAATEETQYF.